One sample yielded the 26 T cell receptor beta chains listed below, sequenced in a study of blood T cell repertoires in COVID-19. TCRdb's copy holds only in-frame clones and misses some; the assay was immunoSEQ multiplex PCR. The data contain some 170,000 clones, over 80% of them singletons. The specimen was peripheral blood. Receptor source: a woman aged 45 to 65 with acute or convalescent COVID-19.

This chain joins TRBV6-2 or TRBV6-3 and TRBJ1-3; a possible D gene is TRBD1 (5 bases). CDR1 is MNHEY and CDR2 is SVGEGT in the germline V gene. The CDR3 covers 14 residues. V lost 5 bases, J lost 4 bases, and 12 bases lay in between. The CDR3 DNA follows: TGTGCCAGCAGTGATTCAGGGTCCGGAAACACCATATATTTT. This gives the protein CASSDSGSGNTIYF.

The chain is built from TRBV5-6 and TRBJ1-6, with 8 bases lining up with TRBD1. V trimming: 5 bases; J trimming: 10 bases; junction bases outside the gene matches: 11. The CDR3 is made up of 15 amino acids. CDR1 is SGHDT and CDR2 is YYEEEE in the germline V gene. The CDR3 is CASSYRTGQGSPLHF. The CDR3 region has the DNA TGTGCCAGCAGTTATCGGACAGGGCAAGGATCACCCCTCCACTTT.

This chain connects TRBV10-1 to TRBJ2-5, with 9 bases matching TRBD1. The germline V gene has CDR1 WNHNN and CDR2 SYGVQD (reference sequence). There are 14 residues in the CDR3. Germline trimming cut 4 bases from V and 5 bases from J; bases unmatched to any gene: 5. The CDR3 nucleotides read TGCGCCAGCAGTGTCCGGACAGGGGACGAGACCCAGTACTTC. Encoded protein: CASSVRTGDETQYF.

Comments on this clone: The identical CDR3 is also encoded by other nucleotide sequences in the sample. The V gene is TRBV19, the J gene TRBJ1-2, with 8 bases lining up with TRBD1. Germline V gene sequence: CDR1 LNHDA, CDR2 SQIVND (reference sequence). After removal of 6 bases from V and 0 bases from J, the junction contained 0 bases not matched to a gene. This CDR3 has 13 amino acids. The CDR3 sequence: CASRDRANYGYTF. The CDR3 nucleotides read TGTGCCAGTAGGGACAGGGCTAACTATGGCTACACCTTC.

The J gene is TRBJ1-4, the V gene TRBV5-1, with 7 positions matching TRBD1. Germline V gives CDR1 SGHRS, CDR2 YFSETQ. With V trimmed by 2 bases and J by 5 bases, 6 bases remained unmatched. The CDR3 covers 15 residues. Here the CDR3 reads CASSLQGQTNEKLFF. The CDR3 DNA is TGCGCCAGCAGCTTACAGGGACAGACAAATGAAAAACTGTTTTTT.

This clone was recorded a few times. The chain has TRBV19 and TRBJ1-6; no firm D call. Between the trimmed V and J ends, which lost 3 bases and 10 bases, there was a span of 10 bases. Germline CDR1 LNHDA, CDR2 SQIVND (reference sequence). This CDR3 contains 13 residues. The chain's CDR3 is CASSMGPGSPLHF. The CDR3 bases are TGTGCCAGTAGTATGGGTCCGGGGTCACCCCTCCACTTT.

V is TRBV30 and J is TRBJ2-1; tentative D call: TRBD1 (7 bases). Germline loops: CDR1 GTSNPN, CDR2 SVGIG (reference sequence). This CDR3 spans 13 amino acids. The germline V and J ends were trimmed by 0 bases and 8 bases, with 11 bases remaining between them. CDR3 in DNA: TGTGCCTGGAGTGTAACAGGGGAGGATGAGCAGTTCTTC. As protein: CAWSVTGEDEQFF.

V gene TRBV24-1 combines with J gene TRBJ1-2; D is uncertain. This CDR3 comprises 9 residues. Germline CDR1 and CDR2: KGHDR and SFDVKD. V lost 9 bases and J lost 8, with 6 bases in between. CDR3 protein: CATDRGYTF. As DNA, the CDR3 is TGTGCCACCGATCGGGGCTACACCTTC.

The rearrangement joins TRBV24-1 to TRBJ2-1; TRBD2 matches at 10 bases. After removal of 2 bases from V and 0 bases from J, the junction contained 9 bases not matched to a gene. This CDR3 spans 19 amino acids. The germline V gene has CDR1 KGHDR and CDR2 SFDVKD. CDR3 amino acids: CATSDSAGGPQSSYNEQFF. CDR3 DNA sequence: TGTGCCACCAGTGATTCAGCGGGGGGGCCGCAGAGCTCCTACAATGAGCAGTTCTTC.

The J gene is TRBJ1-4, the V gene TRBV2; perhaps TRBD1 as D (5 bases). The CDR3 extends over 13 amino acids. With 4 bases removed from V and 4 bases from J, the gap between germline ends came to 7 bases. CDR1 and CDR2 (germline): SNHLY, FYNNEI. This chain's CDR3 is CASSGGLNEKLFF. As DNA, the CDR3 is TGTGCCAGCAGTGGGGGACTTAATGAAAAACTGTTTTTT.

The chain links TRBV18 to TRBJ2-7; D is unclear. Germline V gives CDR1 KGHSH, CDR2 LQKENI. CDR3 length: 15 residues. V lost 1 base, J lost 1 base, and 11 bases lay in between. As DNA, the CDR3 is TGTGCCAGCTCACCACGGGCTGGCGCTTCCTACGAGCAGTACTTC. It translates to CASSPRAGASYEQYF. Combining the CDR3 with reference TRBV18 and TRBJ2-7 gives the whole variable domain NAGVMQNPRHLVRRRGQEARLRCSPMKGHSHVYWYRQLPEEGLKFMVYLQKENIIDESGMPKERFSAEFPKEGPSILRIQQVVRGDSAAYFCASSPRAGASYEQYFGPGTRLTVT.

J is TRBJ2-7 and V is TRBV29-1; 12 bases map to TRBD2. Germline CDR1 and CDR2: SQVTM and ANQGSEA. The CDR3 is 15 amino acids. V dropped 7 bases and J dropped 2; count of bases not matched to a gene: 9. CDR3 protein: CSARGLAGTTYEQYF. The CDR3 bases are TGCAGCGCTCGAGGACTAGCGGGGACTACCTACGAGCAGTACTTC.

The rearrangement uses TRBV10-3 and TRBJ2-7, with 10 nucleotides matching TRBD1. J was trimmed by 5 bases and V by 0 bases; bases with no gene match: 4. The germline V gene has CDR1 ENHRY and CDR2 SYGVKD. The CDR3 spans 15 residues. CDR3 amino acids: CAISESTGGKDEQYF. CDR3 in DNA: TGTGCCATCAGTGAGTCGACAGGGGGCAAGGACGAGCAGTACTTC.

This clone has more than one count but fewer than ten. The chain employs TRBV13 and TRBJ1-2; 9 nucleotides match TRBD1. CDR3 length: 16 residues. The germline V gene has CDR1 PRHDT and CDR2 FYEKMQ (reference sequence). V trimming: 5 bases; J trimming: 2 bases; junction bases outside the gene matches: 9. The CDR3 DNA is TGTGCCAGCAGCCCGAACGGACAGGGGATCAACTATGGCTACACCTTC. Its protein product is CASSPNGQGINYGYTF.

The J gene is TRBJ2-1, the V gene TRBV24-1; D unclear. The CDR3 consists of 16 residues. The germline V gene has CDR1 KGHDR and CDR2 SFDVKD. Trimming pared 3 bases from V and 0 bases from J, leaving 11 bases between. CDR3 DNA sequence: TGTGCCACCAGTGATCTGGGTTCGGGCTCCTACAATGAGCAGTTCTTC. It is translated as CATSDLGSGSYNEQFF.

V usage is TRBV30 and J usage is TRBJ1-5, with 7 positions matching TRBD1. This CDR3 has 13 amino acids. V lost 5 bases and J lost 5; bases outside the gene matches: 6. Germline V gene sequence: CDR1 GTSNPN, CDR2 SVGIG (reference sequence). The CDR3 here is CAWGGQEHQPQHF. CDR3 nucleotide sequence: TGTGCCTGGGGCGGACAGGAACATCAGCCCCAGCATTTT.

This chain joins TRBV4-3 and TRBJ1-2; 7 nucleotides align to TRBD1. Per the germline V gene, CDR1 is LGHNA and CDR2 is YSLEER. The CDR3 loop spans 16 amino acids. V shed 1 base and J 4 bases; nucleotides not matched to a gene: 9. CDR3 nucleotide sequence: TGCGCCAGCAGCCAAGCCCAAGGACAGGCCTTCTATGGCTACACCTTC. Residues: CASSQAQGQAFYGYTF.

V and J are TRBV21-1 and TRBJ2-2; the D call TRBD2 from the table was never checked on the DNA. TRBV21-1 represents a pseudogene. The CDR3 runs 17 residues. The CDR3 reads CASSKVYGGANTGELFF. The CDR3 DNA follows: TGTGCCAGCAGCAAAGTTTACGGCGGGGCGAACACCGGGGAGCTGTTTTTT.

This clone was detected only once. The J gene is TRBJ2-3, the V gene TRBV11-3; maybe TRBD2 (5 bases). Per the germline V gene, CDR1 is SGHNT and CDR2 is YENEEA. CDR3 length: 16 amino acids. The V gene lost 5 bases and the J gene lost 0 bases, with 15 bases spanning the gap. Here the CDR3 DNA reads TGTGCCAGCAGCCCCCTAGGTGGAGGAAGCACAGATACGCAGTATTTT. This gives the protein CASSPLGGGSTDTQYF.

V usage is TRBV5-4 and J usage is TRBJ1-2, with 8 bases identical to TRBD1. The CDR3 length is 16 residues. J was trimmed by 2 bases and V by 4 bases; bases with no gene match: 10. In germline, CDR1 is SGHNT, CDR2 YYREEE (reference sequence). The CDR3 region is CASSPGTGPVNYGYTF. The CDR3, as DNA: TGTGCCAGCAGCCCCGGGACAGGACCGGTGAACTATGGCTACACCTTC.

The chain carries TRBV29-1 and TRBJ1-1, with 7 positions matching TRBD1. The CDR3 runs 13 residues. Germline CDR1 SQVTM, CDR2 ANQGSEA. V trimming: 4 bases; J trimming: 4 bases; junction bases outside the gene matches: 6. CDR3 nucleotides: TGCAGCGTTGCCCTGACAGGGTCCACTGAAGCTTTCTTT. This sequence encodes CSVALTGSTEAFF.

This chain joins TRBV19 and TRBJ1-4; D not certain. V was trimmed by 5 bases and J by 0 bases, leaving 10 bases between them. Germline loops: CDR1 LNHDA, CDR2 SQIVND (reference sequence). The CDR3 runs 15 residues. The CDR3 DNA sequence: TGTGCCAGTAGTCAGATAACAGCAACTAATGAAAAACTGTTTTTT. This codes for CASSQITATNEKLFF.

The chain uses TRBV19 and TRBJ1-3; D remains ambiguous. CDR3 length: 16 amino acids. Per the germline V gene, CDR1 is LNHDA and CDR2 is SQIVND (reference sequence). Trimming removed 3 bases from V and 0 bases from J, with 12 bases in between. The CDR3 region is CASSIHSPSSGNTIYF. CDR3 DNA sequence: TGTGCCAGTAGTATCCACAGTCCCAGCTCTGGAAACACCATATATTTT.

This rearrangement joins TRBV19 to TRBJ2-1; TRBD2 matches at 15 bases. Germline V lookup: CDR1 LNHDA, CDR2 SQIVND (reference sequence). The CDR3 length is 15 residues. Losses at the gene ends were 5 bases for V and 7 bases for J; bases not matched to a gene: 3. CDR3 bases: TGTGCCAGTAGTGTGGGACTAGCGGGAGGTAATGAGCAGTTCTTC. As protein: CASSVGLAGGNEQFF.

The chain carries TRBV2 and TRBJ1-1; weak D call: TRBD1 (6 bases). V was trimmed by 0 bases and J by 11 bases, leaving 16 bases between them. CDR3 length equals 14 residues. Germline V gene lookup returns CDR1 SNHLY and CDR2 FYNNEI. CDR3 in amino acids: CASSEAGGRGEAFF. Written as DNA, the CDR3 is TGTGCCAGCAGTGAAGCCGGGGGGCGTGGGGAGGCTTTCTTT.

The V call is TRBV7-9, the J call TRBJ1-3; a possible D gene is TRBD1 (6 bases). Germline V lookup: CDR1 SEHNR, CDR2 FQNEAQ (reference sequence). V lost 1 base to trimming and J lost 4 bases, with 17 bases between them. The CDR3 is 17 amino acids. DNA for the CDR3: TGTGCCAGCAGCTTAGGTCCTGGCACAGGGCGCGGAAACACCATATATTTT. Its protein is CASSLGPGTGRGNTIYF. Full variable domain (remainder filled in from reference TRBV7-9 and TRBJ1-3): DTGVSQNPRHKITKRGQNVTFRCDPISEHNRLYWYRQTLGQGPEFLTYFQNEAQLEKSRLLSDRFSAERPKGSFSTLEIQRTEQGDSAMYLCASSLGPGTGRGNTIYFGEGSWLTVV.